This T cell receptor (beta chain) was recorded in a study of cytomegalovirus exposure and HLA in healthy donors. Study results and limitations: Many donors shared some public TCRs, even though most TCR sequences were rare. Researchers reported that a few CMV-associated chains were confirmed in vitro as CMV antigen-specific. Overall, around 150 TCR beta chains were annotated as cytomegalovirus-associated.

CDR1 and CDR2 (germline): SGHVS, FNYEAQ. The CDR3 has 14 residues. Deletions cut 5 bases from V and 7 bases from J, with 15 bases between. Comment on this clone: As yet, its antigen is unknown.

Sequenced by immunoSEQ multiplex PCR; TCRdb stores in-frame clones only, minus some. In the table there are approximately 220,000 clones, 80% to 85% of which are singletons. V is TRBV7-6 and J is TRBJ2-1; no firm D call. Input material: PBMCs. The receptor was isolated from a woman younger than 45 in good health and CMV-seropositive. The CDR3 loop is CASSVSVIRNEQFF. The CDR3 DNA is TGTGCCAGCAGCGTGAGCGTTATAAGAAATGAGCAGTTCTTC.